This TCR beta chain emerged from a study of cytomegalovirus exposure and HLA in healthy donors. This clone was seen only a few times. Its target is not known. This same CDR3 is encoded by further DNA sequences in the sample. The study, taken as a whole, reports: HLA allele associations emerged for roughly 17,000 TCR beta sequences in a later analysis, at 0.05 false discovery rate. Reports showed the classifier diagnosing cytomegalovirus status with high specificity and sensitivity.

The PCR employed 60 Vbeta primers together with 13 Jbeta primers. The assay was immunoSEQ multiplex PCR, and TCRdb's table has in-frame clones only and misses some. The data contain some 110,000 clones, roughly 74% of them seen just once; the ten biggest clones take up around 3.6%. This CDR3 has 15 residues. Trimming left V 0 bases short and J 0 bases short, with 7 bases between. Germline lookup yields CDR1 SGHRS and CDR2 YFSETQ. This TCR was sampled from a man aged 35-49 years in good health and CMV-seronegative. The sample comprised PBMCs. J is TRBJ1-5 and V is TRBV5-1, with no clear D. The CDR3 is CASSLDAGSNQPQHF. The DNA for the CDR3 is TGCGCCAGCAGCTTGGATGCCGGTAGCAATCAGCCCCAGCATTTT.